The entry below describes one TCR beta chain. This specimen belongs to a study of blood T cell repertoires in COVID-19. Study summary: The United States, Italy and Spain were the sources of the acute and convalescent COVID-19 samples. PBMCs, B-cell-depleted T cells, or T cells were the source of the cDNA or gDNA that made up the material.

The ends lost 2 bases at V and 5 bases at J; junction bases unmatched: 4. This CDR3 is built from 15 residues. Looked up from germline, CDR1 is MNHEY and CDR2 is SVGAGI. Original processing notes: The assay estimated nucleated cells by amplifying reference gene primers. The assay was immunoSEQ multiplex PCR, and TCRdb's table has in-frame clones only and misses some. V, J and clone size are taken as reported in that table, and D and trimming were inferred from the DNA itself. The sample has under 450,000 clones; around 89% are singletons. The genes are TRBV6-5 and TRBJ2-3; 10 bases map to TRBD2. Sequencing input: peripheral blood. The origin of this receptor is a woman aged 45 to 65 with COVID-19, enrolled during active disease. This CDR3 is CASSYGRTSGDTQYF. The CDR3 DNA follows: TGTGCCAGCAGTTACGGTAGGACTAGCGGAGATACGCAGTATTTT.